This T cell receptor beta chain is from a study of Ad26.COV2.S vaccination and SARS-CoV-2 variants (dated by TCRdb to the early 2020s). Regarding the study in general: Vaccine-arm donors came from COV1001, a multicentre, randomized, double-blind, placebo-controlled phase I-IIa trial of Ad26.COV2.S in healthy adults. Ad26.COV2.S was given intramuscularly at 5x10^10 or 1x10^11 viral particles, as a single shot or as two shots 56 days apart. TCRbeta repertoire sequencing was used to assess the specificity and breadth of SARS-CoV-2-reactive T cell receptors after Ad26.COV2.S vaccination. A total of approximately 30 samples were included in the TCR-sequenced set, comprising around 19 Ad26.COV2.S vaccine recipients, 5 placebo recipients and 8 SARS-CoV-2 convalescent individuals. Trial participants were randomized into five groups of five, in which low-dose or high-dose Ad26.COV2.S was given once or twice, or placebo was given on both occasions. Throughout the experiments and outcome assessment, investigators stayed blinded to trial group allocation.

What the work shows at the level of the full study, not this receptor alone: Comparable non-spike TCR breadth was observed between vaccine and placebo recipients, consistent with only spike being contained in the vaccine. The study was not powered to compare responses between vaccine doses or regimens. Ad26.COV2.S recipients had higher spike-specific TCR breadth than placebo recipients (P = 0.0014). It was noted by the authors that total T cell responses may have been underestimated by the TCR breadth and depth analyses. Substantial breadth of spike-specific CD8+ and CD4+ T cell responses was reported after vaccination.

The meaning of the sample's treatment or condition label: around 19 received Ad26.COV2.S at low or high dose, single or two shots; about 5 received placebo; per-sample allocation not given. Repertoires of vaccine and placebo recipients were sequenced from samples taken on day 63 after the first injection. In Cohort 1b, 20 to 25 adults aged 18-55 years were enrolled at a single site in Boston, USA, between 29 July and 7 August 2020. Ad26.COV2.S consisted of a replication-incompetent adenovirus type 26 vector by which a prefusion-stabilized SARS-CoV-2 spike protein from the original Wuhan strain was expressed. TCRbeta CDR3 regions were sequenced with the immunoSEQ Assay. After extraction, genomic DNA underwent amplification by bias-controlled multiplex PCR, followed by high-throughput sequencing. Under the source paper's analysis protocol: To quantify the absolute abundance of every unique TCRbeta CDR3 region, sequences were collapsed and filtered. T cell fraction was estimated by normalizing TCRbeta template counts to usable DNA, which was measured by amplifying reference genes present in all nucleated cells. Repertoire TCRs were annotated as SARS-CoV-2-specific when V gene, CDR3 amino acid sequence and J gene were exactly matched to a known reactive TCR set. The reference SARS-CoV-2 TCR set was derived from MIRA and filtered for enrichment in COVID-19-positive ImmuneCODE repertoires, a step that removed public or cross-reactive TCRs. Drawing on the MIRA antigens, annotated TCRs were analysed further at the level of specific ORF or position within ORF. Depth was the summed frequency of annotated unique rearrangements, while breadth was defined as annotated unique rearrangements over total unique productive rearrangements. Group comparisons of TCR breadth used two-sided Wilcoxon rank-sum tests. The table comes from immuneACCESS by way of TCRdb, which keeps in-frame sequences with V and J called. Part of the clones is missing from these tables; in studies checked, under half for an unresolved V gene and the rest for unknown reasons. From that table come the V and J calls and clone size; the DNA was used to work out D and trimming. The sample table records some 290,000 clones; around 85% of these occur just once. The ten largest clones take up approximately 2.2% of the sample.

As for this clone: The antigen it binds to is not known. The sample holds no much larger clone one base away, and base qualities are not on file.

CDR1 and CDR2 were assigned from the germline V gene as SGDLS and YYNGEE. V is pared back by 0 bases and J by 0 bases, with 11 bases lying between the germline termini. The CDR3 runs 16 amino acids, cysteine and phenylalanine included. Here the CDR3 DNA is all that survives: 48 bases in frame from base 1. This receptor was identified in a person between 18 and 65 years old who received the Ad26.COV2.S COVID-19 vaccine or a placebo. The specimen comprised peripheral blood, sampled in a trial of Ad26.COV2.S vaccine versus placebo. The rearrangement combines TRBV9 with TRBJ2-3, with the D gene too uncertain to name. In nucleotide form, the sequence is TGTGCCAGCAGCGTAGAAGGTAGAGTCAGCACAGATACGCAGTATTTT. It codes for CASSVEGRVSTDTQYF. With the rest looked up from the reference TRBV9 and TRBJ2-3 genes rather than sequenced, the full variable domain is DSGVTQTPKHLITATGQRVTLRCSPRSGDLSVYWYQQSLDQGLQFLIQYYNGEERAKGNILERFSAQQFPDLHSELNLSSLELGDSALYFCASSVEGRVSTDTQYFGPGTRLTVL.